The 14 T cell receptor beta chains given below trace back to one sample, sequenced in a study of T cells after yellow fever vaccination. From the 5' RACE reads, TCRdb called clonotypes with MiXCR, one entry per CDR3 protein. This repertoire shows some 350,000 distinct CDR3 sequences, 4.1% found once; its top ten account for around 24%. Source: PBMCs, taken 5 days after the yellow fever booster vaccination. The receptors shown here come from a young man who received the YFV17D yellow fever vaccine.

This clonotype was found many times. V is TRBV7-3 and J is TRBJ2-3; D is unresolved. Germline V lookup: CDR1 SGHTA, CDR2 FQGTGA. V lost 6 bases, J lost 0 bases, and 13 bases lay in between. This CDR3 comprises 15 residues. This chain's CDR3 is CASRSPGESTDTQYF. Written as DNA, the CDR3 is TGTGCCAGCAGAAGTCCTGGCGAAAGCACAGATACGCAGTATTTT.

The CDR3 DNA reads TGCGCCAGCAGCCTGTCCGGGACAGGGGGCACCGGGGAGCTGTTTTTT. Its translation: CASSLSGTGGTGELFF. The V gene is TRBV5-1, the J gene TRBJ2-2; 11 bases line up with TRBD1. After removal of 4 bases from V and 4 bases from J, the junction contained 6 bases not matched to a gene. Germline lookup yields CDR1 SGHRS and CDR2 YFSETQ. This CDR3 spans 16 amino acids.

This clonotype was seen many times. The gene calls are TRBV6-4 and TRBJ1-5; tentatively, D is TRBD1 (5 bases). The V and J ends lost 2 bases and 5 bases respectively, with 7 bases between them. Germline assignment: CDR1 MRHNA and CDR2 SNTAGT. The CDR3 is 13 amino acids. The chain's CDR3 is CASSDTGDQPQHF. The CDR3 DNA is TGTGCCAGCAGTGACACGGGGGATCAGCCCCAGCATTTT.

This clonotype has more than one count but fewer than ten. This chain links TRBV6-6 with TRBJ1-4; D unresolved. V shed 6 bases and J shed 0 bases, with 17 bases lying between them. The CDR3 extends over 17 amino acids. Germline CDR1 is MNHNY and CDR2 is SVGAGI (reference sequence). The CDR3 spells CASSYTYEPATNEKLFF. DNA for the CDR3: TGTGCCAGCAGCTATACTTACGAACCAGCAACTAATGAAAAACTGTTTTTT.

Only a few counts were recorded for this clonotype. The junction and the germline gene differ at one end; a read error may be behind it. The J gene is TRBJ2-2, the V gene TRBV6-1; 13 bases map to TRBD2. This CDR3 contains 17 residues. Germline V CDR1 and CDR2: MNHNS, SASEGT. The DNA for the CDR3 is TGTGCCAGCAGAGGACTAGCGGGGGTAGGGAACACCGGGGAGATGTTTTTT. Amino acids: CASRGLAGVGNTGEMFF.

The sample holds many counts of this clonotype. The rearrangement joins TRBV29-1 to TRBJ2-4, with no clear D. CDR3 length equals 14 residues. V was pared by 6 bases and J by 0 bases, with 12 bases between. The germline gives CDR1 SQVTM, CDR2 ANQGSEA. In DNA, the CDR3 is TGCAGCGTCGAGCGTCTGCTAGCCAAAAACATTCAGTACTTC. Amino acids: CSVERLLAKNIQYF. The full variable domain, its missing parts supplied by reference TRBV29-1 and TRBJ2-4, is SAVISQKPSRDICQRGTSLTIQCQVDSQVTMMFWYRQQPGQSLTLIATANQGSEATYESGFVIDKFPISRPNLTFSTLTVSNMSPEDSSIYLCSVERLLAKNIQYFGAGTRLSVL.

Many counts were recorded for this clonotype. V gene TRBV7-2 combines with J gene TRBJ2-3, with D perhaps assigned TRBD1 or TRBD2 (5 bases each). V lost 4 bases to trimming and J lost 0 bases, with 14 bases between them. This CDR3 is built from 16 residues. The germline V gene encodes CDR1 SGHTA and CDR2 FQGNSA. CDR3 in amino acids: CASSSSPGRSTDTQYF. As DNA, the CDR3 is TGTGCCAGCAGCTCTAGCCCGGGACGCAGCACAGATACGCAGTATTTT.

In its sample, this clonotype was seen many times. The chain employs TRBV5-1 and TRBJ2-1; the match to TRBD1 covers 7 bases. This CDR3 is 15 amino acids long. Germline V gene data show CDR1 as SGHRS and CDR2 as YFSETQ. The V segment lost 0 bases and the J segment 8 bases; nucleotides outside the gene matches: 8. The CDR3: CASSLDGLGGDEQFF. The CDR3 bases are TGCGCCAGCAGCTTGGACGGGCTAGGGGGCGATGAGCAGTTCTTC.

The J gene is TRBJ2-3, the V gene TRBV6-6; 7 bases align to TRBD2. This CDR3 contains 15 residues. The germline CDR1 and CDR2 sequences are MNHNY and SVGAGI (reference sequence). With 6 bases clipped from V and 0 bases from J, the junction kept 6 bases outside the gene matches. CDR3 sequence reads: CASRAPGGSTDTQYF. CDR3 sequence (DNA): TGTGCCAGCAGGGCCCCGGGGGGTAGCACAGATACGCAGTATTTT.

The chain combines TRBV5-1 with TRBJ1-2; no clear D. Germline CDR1 reads SGHRS; CDR2 reads YFSETQ. Trimming took 2 bases from V and 4 from J, leaving 12 bases between them. This CDR3 spans 14 amino acids. In nucleotides, the CDR3 is TGCGCCAGCAGCTTCGAGCTAGGCAGCTATGGCTACACCTTC. It codes for CASSFELGSYGYTF.

Many counts were recorded for this clonotype. The chain recombines TRBV12-3 or TRBV12-4 with TRBJ1-5; no clear D. The length of the CDR3 is 14 residues. Trimming left V 1 base short and J 0 bases short, with 4 bases between. CDR3 region: CASSLDHSNQPQHF. The DNA for the CDR3 is TGTGCCAGCAGTTTAGACCATAGCAATCAGCCCCAGCATTTT.

This clonotype was counted many times. The V gene is TRBV5-1, the J gene TRBJ2-3; D call uncertain. Looked up from germline, CDR1 is SGHRS and CDR2 is YFSETQ. CDR3 length equals 13 residues. Trimming shortened V by 2 bases and J by 6 bases, and 10 bases separated the two germline ends. The CDR3 is CASSFSGADTQYF. The CDR3 region has the DNA TGCGCCAGCAGCTTTTCAGGTGCGGATACGCAGTATTTT.

This clonotype showed up many times. This chain uses TRBV12-3 or TRBV12-4 with TRBJ2-3; the D call may be TRBD1 or TRBD2 (5 bases each). Between the trimmed V and J ends, which lost 4 bases and 6 bases, there was a span of 14 bases. CDR3 length: 14 residues. CDR3 bases: TGTGCCAGCAGTTGGACACGGGGTACCGATACGCAGTATTTT. Amino acids: CASSWTRGTDTQYF.

This clonotype showed up many times. Sequence at one end of the junction differs from germline and may be a read error. The V gene is TRBV7-9, the J gene TRBJ1-5; tentatively, D is TRBD1 (6 bases). The germline gives CDR1 SEHNR, CDR2 FQNEAQ (reference sequence). The CDR3 sequence is 14 residues long. The CDR3 DNA sequence: TGCGCCAGCAGCTTGTCAGGGGGCAATCAGCCCCAGCATTTT. This sequence encodes CASSLSGGNQPQHF. Combining the CDR3 with reference TRBV7-9 and TRBJ1-5 gives the whole variable domain DTGVSQNPRHKITKRGQNVTFRCDPISEHNRLYWYRQTLGQGPEFLTYFQNEAQLEKSRLLSDRFSAERPKGSFSTLEIQRTEQGDSAMYLCASSLSGGNQPQHFGDGTRLSIL.